These 16 T cell receptor beta chains originate from one sample sequenced in a study of graft-versus-host responses after intestinal transplantation. Sequencing used immunoSEQ multiplex PCR; TCRdb keeps in-frame clones, though not all of them. The sample records tens of thousands of clones, roughly 87% being singletons. The specimen was PBMCs, collected more than 950 days after transplant. These receptors were taken from a human patient who received an intestinal transplant, so some T cells may come from the graft donor.

The CDR3 DNA reads as TGCGCCAGCAGCCAAGACAGGGTACCTGGAAACACCATATATTTT. The encoded protein is CASSQDRVPGNTIYF. The rearrangement links TRBV4-1 to TRBJ1-3; D possibly corresponds to TRBD1 (5 bases). This CDR3 contains 15 residues. V lost 0 bases and J lost 2, with 8 bases in between. Germline V gene data show CDR1 as MGHRA and CDR2 as YSYEKL.

V and J are TRBV6-5 and TRBJ1-1; D ambiguous. V gave up 0 bases and J gave up 6 bases, with 8 bases separating them. The CDR3 totals 13 residues. Germline CDR1 MNHEY, CDR2 SVGAGI. Here the CDR3 DNA reads TGTGCCAGCAGTTACTCAGGGAGGGCTGAAGCTTTCTTT. Translation: CASSYSGRAEAFF.

This clone is classed as medium-sized. The V call is TRBV28, the J call TRBJ1-1; D gene ambiguous. The V gene lost 3 bases and the J gene lost 8 bases, with 7 bases spanning the gap. This CDR3 contains 11 residues. From germline, CDR1 is MDHEN and CDR2 SYDVKM. CDR3 nucleotides: TGTGCCAGCAGTTTCGCTTCAGAAGCTTTCTTT. This translates into CASSFASEAFF.

V and J are TRBV2 and TRBJ1-1; 8 nucleotides line up with TRBD1. The CDR3 contains 14 residues. J gave up 2 bases and V 5 bases, and 4 bases lay outside the gene matches. The germline gives CDR1 SNHLY, CDR2 FYNNEI. Written as DNA, the CDR3 is TGTGCCAGCAGTTCACAGGGGGTCAACACTGAAGCTTTCTTT. This gives the protein CASSSQGVNTEAFF.

The CDR3: CASSTPRGNVAYEQYF. CDR3 DNA sequence: TGTGCCAGCAGCACCCCCCGGGGGAACGTCGCCTACGAGCAGTACTTC. The chain uses TRBV28 and TRBJ2-7; D is possibly TRBD2 (6 bases). Trimming took 6 bases from V and 2 from J, leaving 20 bases between them. Germline V lookup: CDR1 MDHEN, CDR2 SYDVKM. The CDR3 totals 16 residues.

This rearrangement joins TRBV5-4 to TRBJ1-1; D is unresolved. Germline assignment: CDR1 SGHNT and CDR2 YYREEE (reference sequence). This CDR3 is 15 amino acids long. V dropped 3 bases and J dropped 3 bases, with 15 bases sitting between them. The CDR3 DNA is TGTGCCAGCAGCTCGGGGAGTAGCATCGACACTGAAGCTTTCTTT. As protein: CASSSGSSIDTEAFF.

The chain carries TRBV30 and TRBJ2-7; D assignment may be TRBD1 or TRBD2 (6 bases each). V was shortened by 1 base and J by 3 bases, with 13 bases between the two germline ends. CDR1 and CDR2 from the germline V gene are GTSNPN and SVGIG (reference sequence). CDR3 size: 14 residues. The CDR3 is CAWSGGTLNYEQYF. The CDR3 DNA is TGTGCCTGGAGTGGCGGGACACTCAACTACGAGCAGTACTTC.

This rearrangement joins TRBV6-1 to TRBJ1-4, with 8 bases that match TRBD1. From germline, CDR1 is MNHNS and CDR2 SASEGT. This CDR3 spans 15 amino acids. The J segment lost 6 bases and the V segment lost 2 bases, leaving 5 bases of the junction unmatched. The CDR3 is CASSEYQGADEKLFF. CDR3 DNA sequence: TGTGCCAGCAGTGAATACCAGGGGGCGGATGAAAAACTGTTTTTT.

There are a few counts of this clone. In nucleotides, the CDR3 is TGTGCCAGCAGTTACTTTCCGAACACTGAAGCTTTCTTT. It yields the protein CASSYFPNTEAFF. This chain uses TRBV6-5 with TRBJ1-1; D remains ambiguous. Deletions cut 1 base from V and 1 base from J, with 4 bases between. CDR1 is MNHEY and CDR2 is SVGAGI in the germline V gene. The CDR3 has 13 residues.

In its sample, this clone was seen a few times. The chain couples TRBV7-9 to TRBJ1-1; no clear D gene. The V end lost 4 bases, the J end lost 4 bases, and 7 bases lay between the germline ends. Germline lookup yields CDR1 SEHNR and CDR2 FQNEAQ (reference sequence). The CDR3 consists of 12 residues. The CDR3 coding sequence is TGTGCCAGCAGCTCCTTAGTCACTGAAGCTTTCTTT. It encodes CASSSLVTEAFF.

The chain's CDR3 is CASSLAETQYF. The CDR3, as DNA: TGTGCCAGCAGCTTGGCAGAGACCCAGTACTTC. The rearrangement uses TRBV5-8 and TRBJ2-5; D is unclear. The CDR3 loop spans 11 amino acids. The V gene's germline CDR1 is SGHTS and CDR2 YDEGEE. V gave up 0 bases and J gave up 4 bases, with 1 base separating them.

The CDR3 spells CASGSSGKSWNNEQFF. The CDR3 DNA is TGTGCCAGCGGAAGTAGCGGGAAGAGTTGGAACAATGAGCAGTTCTTC. V is TRBV6-6 and J is TRBJ2-1; 8 bases are shared with TRBD2. Germline V gene lookup returns CDR1 MNHNY and CDR2 SVGAGI (reference sequence). The CDR3 has 16 amino acids. V lost 8 bases and J lost 5; bases outside the gene matches: 14.

CDR3 loop: CASSARQGALADTQYF. CDR3 sequence (DNA): TGTGCCAGCAGCGCCCGACAGGGGGCCTTAGCAGATACGCAGTATTTT. V usage is TRBV9 and J usage is TRBJ2-3; 10 positions agree with TRBD1. The CDR3 is made up of 16 amino acids. The ends lost 3 bases at V and 4 bases at J; junction bases unmatched: 8. Germline V gene sequence: CDR1 SGDLS, CDR2 YYNGEE.

V gene TRBV5-1 combines with J gene TRBJ1-4, with a weak D call TRBD1 (6 bases). The V and J ends lost 5 bases and 8 bases respectively, with 16 bases between them. Germline V lookup: CDR1 SGHRS, CDR2 YFSETQ. The CDR3 spans 14 residues. The CDR3 sequence is CASSWGQGGEKLFF. In nucleotides, the CDR3 is TGCGCCAGCAGTTGGGGGCAGGGAGGCGAAAAACTGTTTTTT.

This chain joins TRBV7-9 and TRBJ1-4; TRBD1 matches 8 bases. This CDR3 has 14 amino acids. Trimming removed 10 bases from V and 8 bases from J; junction bases left unmatched: 12. Germline CDR1 is SEHNR and CDR2 is FQNEAQ (reference sequence). The CDR3 DNA is TGTGCCATTCCCCAGGGGGCGGGAGGAGAAAAACTGTTTTTT. This codes for CAIPQGAGGEKLFF.

This chain joins TRBV19 and TRBJ2-7, with a possible D match to TRBD1 (6 bases). V was cut by 6 bases and J by 6 bases, with 21 bases left in between. The germline gives CDR1 LNHDA, CDR2 SQIVND (reference sequence). The CDR3 is 15 residues long. The CDR3 here is CASRITGYGSGEQYF. The CDR3 nucleotides are TGTGCCAGTAGAATAACAGGGTATGGATCTGGCGAGCAGTACTTC.